This TCR beta chain was recovered during a study of shared clonotypes between healthy human individuals. Study context: Each donor contributed plates that comprised three CD4 naive, three CD4 memory, two CD8 naive and one CD8 memory. Whole-study findings and limits: Richness estimates generally favored naive over memory subsets.

TCRdb's copy holds only in-frame clones and misses some; the assay was immunoSEQ multiplex PCR. The data show some 2.3 million clones, 93% seen once. As to this clone: Its antigen remains unknown.

The sequence derives from a young man in good health. Some clones in this sample may be carry-over from other donors' samples. Sequencing used naive CD4+ T cells from PBMCs. The subset is: CD45RA+ positively selected.

CDR3 coding DNA: TGTGCCAGCAGTCAGGTGGGGGAAGATACGCAGTATTTT. Amino acid sequence: CASSQVGEDTQYF. V and J are TRBV5-4 and TRBJ2-3; either TRBD1 or TRBD2 may fit D (5 bases each). V lost 5 bases and J 5 bases, leaving 12 bases between the germline ends. Germline CDR1 reads SGHNT; CDR2 reads YYREEE (reference sequence). The CDR3 runs to 13 residues. Drawing the rest from reference TRBV5-4 and TRBJ2-3, the complete variable domain is ETGVTQSPTHLIKTRGQQVTLRCSSQSGHNTVSWYQQALGQGPQFIFQYYREEENGRGNFPPRFSGLQFPNYSSELNVNALELDDSALYLCASSQVGEDTQYFGPGTRLTVL.